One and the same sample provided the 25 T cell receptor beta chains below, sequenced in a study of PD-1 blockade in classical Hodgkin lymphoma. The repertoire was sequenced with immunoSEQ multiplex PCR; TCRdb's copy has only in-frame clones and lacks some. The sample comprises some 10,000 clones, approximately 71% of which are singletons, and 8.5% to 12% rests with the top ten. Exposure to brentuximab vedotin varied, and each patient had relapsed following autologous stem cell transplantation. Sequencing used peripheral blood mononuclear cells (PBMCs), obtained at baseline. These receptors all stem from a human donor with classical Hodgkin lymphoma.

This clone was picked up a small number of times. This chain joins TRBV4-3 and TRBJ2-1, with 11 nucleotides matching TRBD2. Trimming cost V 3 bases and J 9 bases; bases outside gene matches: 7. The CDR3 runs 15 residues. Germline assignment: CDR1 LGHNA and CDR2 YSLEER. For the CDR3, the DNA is TGCGCCAGCAGCCAGGCAACTAGCGGGAGTAGTGAGCAGTTCTTC. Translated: CASSQATSGSSEQFF.

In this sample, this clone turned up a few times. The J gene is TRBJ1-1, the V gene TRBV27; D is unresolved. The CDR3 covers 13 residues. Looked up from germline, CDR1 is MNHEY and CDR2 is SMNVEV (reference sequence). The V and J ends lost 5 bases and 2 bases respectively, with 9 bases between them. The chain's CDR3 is CASSPRANTEAFF. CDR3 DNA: TGTGCCAGCAGTCCGCGGGCTAACACTGAAGCTTTCTTT.

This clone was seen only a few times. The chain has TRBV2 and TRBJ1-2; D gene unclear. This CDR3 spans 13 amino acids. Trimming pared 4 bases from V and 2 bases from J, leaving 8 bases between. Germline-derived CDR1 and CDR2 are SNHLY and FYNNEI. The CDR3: CASSVKENYGYTF. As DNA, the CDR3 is TGTGCCAGCAGTGTGAAGGAAAACTATGGCTACACCTTC.

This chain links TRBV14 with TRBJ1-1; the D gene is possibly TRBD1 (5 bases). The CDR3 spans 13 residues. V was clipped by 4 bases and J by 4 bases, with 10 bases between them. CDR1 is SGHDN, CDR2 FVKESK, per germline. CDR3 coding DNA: TGTGCCAGCAGCCTCCGACAGATCACTGAAGCTTTCTTT. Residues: CASSLRQITEAFF. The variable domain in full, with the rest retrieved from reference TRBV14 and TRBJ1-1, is EAGVTQFPSHSVIEKGQTVTLRCDPISGHDNLYWYRRVMGKEIKFLLHFVKESKQDESGMPNNRFLAERTGGTYSTLKVQPAELEDSGVYFCASSLRQITEAFFGQGTRLTVV.

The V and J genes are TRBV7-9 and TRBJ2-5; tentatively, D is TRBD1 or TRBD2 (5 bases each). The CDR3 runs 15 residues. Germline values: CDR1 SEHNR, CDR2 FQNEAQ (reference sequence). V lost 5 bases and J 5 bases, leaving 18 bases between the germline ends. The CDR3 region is CASSVAGTGWETQYF. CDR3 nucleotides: TGTGCCAGCAGCGTGGCCGGGACCGGCTGGGAGACCCAGTACTTC.

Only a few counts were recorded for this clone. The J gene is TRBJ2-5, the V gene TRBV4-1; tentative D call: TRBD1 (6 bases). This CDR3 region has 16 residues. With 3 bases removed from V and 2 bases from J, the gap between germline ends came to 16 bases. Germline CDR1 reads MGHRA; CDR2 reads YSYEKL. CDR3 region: CASSHDPGQPQETQYF. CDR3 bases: TGCGCCAGCAGCCATGATCCGGGACAACCACAAGAGACCCAGTACTTC.

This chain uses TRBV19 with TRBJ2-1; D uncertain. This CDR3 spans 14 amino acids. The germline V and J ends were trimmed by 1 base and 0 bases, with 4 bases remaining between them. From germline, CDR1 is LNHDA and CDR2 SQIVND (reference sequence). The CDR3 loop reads CASSIAGSYNEQFF. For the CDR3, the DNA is TGTGCCAGTAGTATAGCGGGCTCCTACAATGAGCAGTTCTTC.

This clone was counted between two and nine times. CDR3 amino acids: CSVARRMNTEAFF. The DNA for the CDR3 is TGCAGCGTTGCCCGGCGGATGAACACTGAAGCTTTCTTT. The chain employs TRBV29-1 and TRBJ1-1; D is ambiguous. With 4 bases removed from V and 0 bases from J, the gap between germline ends came to 9 bases. The CDR3 contains 13 residues. Germline CDR1 reads SQVTM; CDR2 reads ANQGSEA.

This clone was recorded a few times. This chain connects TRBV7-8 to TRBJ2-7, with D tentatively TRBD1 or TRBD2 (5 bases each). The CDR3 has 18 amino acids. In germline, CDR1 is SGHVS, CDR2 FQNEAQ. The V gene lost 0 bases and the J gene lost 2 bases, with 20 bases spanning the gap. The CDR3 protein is CASSLAFVGYRGPYEQYF. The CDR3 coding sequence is TGTGCCAGCAGCTTAGCCTTTGTTGGTTACCGGGGCCCCTACGAGCAGTACTTC.

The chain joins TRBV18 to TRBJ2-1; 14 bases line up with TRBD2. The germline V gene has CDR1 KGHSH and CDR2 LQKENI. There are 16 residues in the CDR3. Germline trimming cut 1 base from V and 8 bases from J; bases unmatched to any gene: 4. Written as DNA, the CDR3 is TGTGCCAGCTCACCACTGCCGGGACTAGCGGGAGATGAGCAGTTCTTC. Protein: CASSPLPGLAGDEQFF.

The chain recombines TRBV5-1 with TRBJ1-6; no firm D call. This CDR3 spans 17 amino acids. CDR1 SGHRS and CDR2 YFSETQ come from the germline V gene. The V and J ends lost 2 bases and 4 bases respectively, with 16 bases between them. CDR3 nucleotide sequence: TGCGCCAGCAGCTTCTCTGGTGAGGGCACGTATAATTCACCCCTCCACTTT. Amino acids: CASSFSGEGTYNSPLHF.

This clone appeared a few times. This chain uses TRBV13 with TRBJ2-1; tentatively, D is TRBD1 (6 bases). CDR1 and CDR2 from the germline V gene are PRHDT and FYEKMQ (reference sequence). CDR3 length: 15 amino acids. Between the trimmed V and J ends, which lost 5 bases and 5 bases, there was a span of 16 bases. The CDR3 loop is CASSPREGGNNEQFF. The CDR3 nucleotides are TGTGCCAGCAGCCCCCGCGAAGGGGGAAACAATGAGCAGTTCTTC. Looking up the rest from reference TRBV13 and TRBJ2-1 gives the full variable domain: AAGVIQSPRHLIKEKRETATLKCYPIPRHDTVYWYQQGPGQDPQFLISFYEKMQSDKGSIPDRFSAQQFSDYHSELNMSSLELGDSALYFCASSPREGGNNEQFFGPGTRLTVL.

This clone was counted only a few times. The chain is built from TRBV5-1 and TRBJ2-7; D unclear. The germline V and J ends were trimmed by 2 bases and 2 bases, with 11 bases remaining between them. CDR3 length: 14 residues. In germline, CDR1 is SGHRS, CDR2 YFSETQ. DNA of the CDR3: TGCGCCAGCAGCTTATCCCCTGACACCTACGAGCAGTACTTC. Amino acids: CASSLSPDTYEQYF.

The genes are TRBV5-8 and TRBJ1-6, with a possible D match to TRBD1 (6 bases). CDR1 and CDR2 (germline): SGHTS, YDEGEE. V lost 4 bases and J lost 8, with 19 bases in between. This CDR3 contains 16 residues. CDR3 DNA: TGTGCCAGCAGCGTAATCCGGACAGTTGGAGATTCACCCCTCCACTTT. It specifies CASSVIRTVGDSPLHF.

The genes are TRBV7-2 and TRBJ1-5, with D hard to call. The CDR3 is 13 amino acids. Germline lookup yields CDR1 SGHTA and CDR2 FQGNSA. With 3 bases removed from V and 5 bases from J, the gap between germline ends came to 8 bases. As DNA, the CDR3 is TGTGCCAGCAGCTTTACTGGGGATCAGCCCCAGCATTTT. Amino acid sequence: CASSFTGDQPQHF.

The CDR3 region has the DNA TGTGCCAGCAGCCAAGAAGGGACAGGGGGCCGCGAGGCTTTCTTT. Its translation: CASSQEGTGGREAFF. The chain uses TRBV4-2 and TRBJ1-1; 12 nucleotides match TRBD1. The CDR3 extends over 15 amino acids. In germline, CDR1 is LGHNA, CDR2 YNFKEQ. Trimming removed 0 bases from V and 11 bases from J; junction bases left unmatched: 7.

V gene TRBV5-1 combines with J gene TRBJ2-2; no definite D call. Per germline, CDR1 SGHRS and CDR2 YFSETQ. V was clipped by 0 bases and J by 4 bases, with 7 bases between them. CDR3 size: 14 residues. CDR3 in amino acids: CASSLDRVTGELFF. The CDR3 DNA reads TGCGCCAGCAGCTTGGATCGTGTCACCGGGGAGCTGTTTTTT.

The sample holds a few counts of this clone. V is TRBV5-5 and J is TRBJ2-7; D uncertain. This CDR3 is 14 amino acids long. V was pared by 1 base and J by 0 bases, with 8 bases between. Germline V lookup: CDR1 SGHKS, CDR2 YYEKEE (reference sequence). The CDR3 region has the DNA TGTGCCAGCAGCTTGTTCGACAACTCCTACGAGCAGTACTTC. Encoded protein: CASSLFDNSYEQYF. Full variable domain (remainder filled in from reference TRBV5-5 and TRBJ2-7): DAGVTQSPTHLIKTRGQQVTLRCSPISGHKSVSWYQQVLGQGPQFIFQYYEKEERGRGNFPDRFSARQFPNYSSELNVNALLLGDSALYLCASSLFDNSYEQYFGPGTRLTVT.

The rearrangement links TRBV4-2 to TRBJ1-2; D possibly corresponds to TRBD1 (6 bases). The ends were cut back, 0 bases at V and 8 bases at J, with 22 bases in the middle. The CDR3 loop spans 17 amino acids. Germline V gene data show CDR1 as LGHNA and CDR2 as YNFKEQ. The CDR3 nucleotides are TGTGCCAGCAGCCAAGACCATGGGGGCAGGGGCCCAAGGGGCTACACCTTC. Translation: CASSQDHGGRGPRGYTF.

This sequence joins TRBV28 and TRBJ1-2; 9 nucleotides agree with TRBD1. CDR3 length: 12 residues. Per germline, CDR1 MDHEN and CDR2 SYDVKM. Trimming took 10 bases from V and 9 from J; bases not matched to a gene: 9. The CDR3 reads CATNPGTGRYTF. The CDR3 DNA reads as TGTGCCACTAACCCCGGGACAGGGCGCTACACCTTC.

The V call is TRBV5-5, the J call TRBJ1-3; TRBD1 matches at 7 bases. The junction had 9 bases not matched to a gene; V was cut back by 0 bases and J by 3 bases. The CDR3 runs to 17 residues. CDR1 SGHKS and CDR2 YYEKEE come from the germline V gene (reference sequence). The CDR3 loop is CASSLGDSTNFGNTIYF. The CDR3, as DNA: TGTGCCAGCAGCTTGGGGGACAGTACCAACTTTGGAAACACCATATATTTT.

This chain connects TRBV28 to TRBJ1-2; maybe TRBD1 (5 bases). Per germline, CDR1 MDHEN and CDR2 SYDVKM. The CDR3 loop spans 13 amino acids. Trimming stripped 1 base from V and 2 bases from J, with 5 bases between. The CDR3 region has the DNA TGTGCCAGCAGTTTATCAGGGAACTATGGCTACACCTTC. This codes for CASSLSGNYGYTF.

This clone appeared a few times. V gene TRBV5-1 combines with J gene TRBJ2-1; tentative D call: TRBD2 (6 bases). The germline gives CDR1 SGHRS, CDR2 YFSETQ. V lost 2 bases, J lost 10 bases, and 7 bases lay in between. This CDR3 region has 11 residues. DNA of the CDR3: TGCGCCAGCAGCTTTCTAGCGGAGCAGTTCTTC. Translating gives CASSFLAEQFF.

The CDR3 DNA is TGTGCCAGCAAAACGGGGACAGGGGGGAATTCACCCCTCCACTTT. It encodes CASKTGTGGNSPLHF. The chain is built from TRBV28 and TRBJ1-6, with TRBD1 identical over 11 bases. The V gene end was trimmed by 7 bases and the J gene end by 7 bases; junction bases not matched to a gene: 6. Germline V CDR1 and CDR2: MDHEN, SYDVKM. The CDR3 length is 15 residues. The variable domain in full, completed from reference TRBV28 and TRBJ1-6, reads DVKVTQSSRYLVKRTGEKVFLECVQDMDHENMFWYRQDPGLGLRLIYFSYDVKMKEKGDIPEGYSVSREKKERFSLILESASTNQTSMYLCASKTGTGGNSPLHFGNGTRLTVT.

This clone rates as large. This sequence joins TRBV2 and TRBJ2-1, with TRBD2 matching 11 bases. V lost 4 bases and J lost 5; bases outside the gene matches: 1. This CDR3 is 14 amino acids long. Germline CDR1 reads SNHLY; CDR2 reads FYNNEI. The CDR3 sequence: CASSASGRNNEQFF. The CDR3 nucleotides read TGTGCCAGCAGTGCTAGCGGGAGGAACAATGAGCAGTTCTTC.